The 32 T cell receptor beta chains below all came from one sample that was sequenced in a study of CD8+ T cells in alopecia areata. Extraction of RNA preceded its reverse transcription into cDNA, which served as the sequencing template. Produced via immunoSEQ multiplex PCR; TCRdb's table is partial and in-frame only. The sample holds about 190,000 clones, around three fifths seen once. The sample was CD4+ T cells sorted from blood, taken at week 0. All receptors derive from a human donor with alopecia areata.

This clone was recorded once. The chain employs TRBV5-1 and TRBJ2-7; D might be TRBD2 (5 bases). The CDR3 length is 14 residues. V lost 0 bases, J lost 6 bases, and 13 bases lay in between. Germline V CDR1 and CDR2: SGHRS, YFSETQ. Here the CDR3 reads CASSLEGTRGEQYF. CDR3 nucleotide sequence: TGCGCCAGCAGCTTGGAGGGTACACGGGGCGAGCAGTACTTC.

Turning to this clone: Other DNA sequences in the sample encode the same CDR3. The rearrangement joins TRBV7-8 to TRBJ1-1, with D unresolved. Per germline, CDR1 SGHVS and CDR2 FQNEAQ. The CDR3 contains 14 residues. V shed 1 base and J shed 2 bases, with 8 bases lying between them. DNA of the CDR3: TGTGCCAGCAGCTTAGGGCAGGCAAACACTGAAGCTTTCTTT. This translates into CASSLGQANTEAFF.

This clone has only a few counts. The chain uses TRBV29-1 and TRBJ1-2; D unresolved. This CDR3 spans 11 amino acids. V was cut by 6 bases and J by 8 bases, with 13 bases left in between. Germline V gene data show CDR1 as SQVTM and CDR2 as ANQGSEA. The CDR3 spells CSVYLEGGYTF. The CDR3 coding sequence is TGCAGCGTCTATTTAGAGGGCGGCTACACCTTC.

The chain employs TRBV19 and TRBJ1-5; D unclear. CDR1 and CDR2 from the germline V gene are LNHDA and SQIVND (reference sequence). The ends were cut back, 1 base at V and 3 bases at J, with 7 bases in the middle. CDR3 length equals 14 residues. The CDR3 region has the DNA TGTGCCAGTAGTATAGGCCAGTTCAATCAGCCCCAGCATTTT. Residues: CASSIGQFNQPQHF. Filled out from reference TRBV19 and TRBJ1-5, the complete variable domain reads DGGITQSPKYLFRKEGQNVTLSCEQNLNHDAMYWYRQDPGQGLRLIYYSQIVNDFQKGDIAEGYSVSREKKESFPLTVTSAQKNPTAFYLCASSIGQFNQPQHFGDGTRLSIL.

This clone has only a few counts. V is TRBV27 and J is TRBJ2-7; the match to TRBD1 covers 7 bases. V shed 7 bases and J 2 bases; nucleotides not matched to a gene: 5. From germline, CDR1 is MNHEY and CDR2 SMNVEV (reference sequence). There are 13 residues in the CDR3. The CDR3 region has the DNA TGTGCCAGCATGTTACAGGGGACCTACGAGCAGTACTTC. Its translation is CASMLQGTYEQYF.

The V gene is TRBV30, the J gene TRBJ1-2; 7 bases map to TRBD1. The CDR3 runs 13 residues. V was pared by 8 bases and J by 6 bases, with 12 bases of the junction left unmatched. The V gene's germline CDR1 is GTSNPN and CDR2 SVGIG (reference sequence). The CDR3 DNA reads TGTGCCAGTGGGGACAGATTGGGACATGGCTACACCTTC. Encoded protein: CASGDRLGHGYTF.

The table lists this clone with a few counts. The genes are TRBV29-1 and TRBJ2-2; weak D call: TRBD1 (6 bases). This CDR3 spans 13 amino acids. Germline-derived CDR1 and CDR2 are SQVTM and ANQGSEA. Deletions cut 6 bases from V and 5 bases from J, with 13 bases between. CDR3 bases: TGCAGCGTCTCAACAGGGAAGACCGGGGAGCTGTTTTTT. It is translated as CSVSTGKTGELFF.

This clone was seen once. The gene calls are TRBV4-1 and TRBJ1-1; TRBD1 might be the D (5 bases). The V gene lost 0 bases and the J gene lost 3 bases, with 5 bases spanning the gap. CDR3 length: 13 residues. Germline V lookup: CDR1 MGHRA, CDR2 YSYEKL. In DNA form, the CDR3 reads TGCGCCAGCAGCCAAGAGGGGGACACTGAAGCTTTCTTT. Protein sequence: CASSQEGDTEAFF.

The chain is built from TRBV6-1 and TRBJ1-6; D ambiguous. Germline CDR1 is MNHNS and CDR2 is SASEGT. This CDR3 is built from 13 residues. Trimming pared 7 bases from V and 7 bases from J, leaving 11 bases between. The CDR3 DNA is TGTGCCAGCATGCAGGAGTTAAATTCACCCCTCCACTTT. This sequence encodes CASMQELNSPLHF.

The chain couples TRBV30 to TRBJ1-4, with D possibly being TRBD1 (5 bases). V gave up 3 bases and J gave up 7 bases, with 12 bases separating them. CDR1 is GTSNPN and CDR2 is SVGIG in the germline V gene (reference sequence). This CDR3 has 13 residues. CDR3 sequence: CAWSAGTAEKLFF. CDR3 DNA: TGTGCCTGGAGCGCCGGGACCGCTGAAAAACTGTTTTTT.

For the CDR3, the DNA is TGTGCCAGCAGCTTAGCGGGACTAGCAGGGGTATTCAAGAGTAAGCAAGAGACCCAGTACTTC. Translating gives CASSLAGLAGVFKSKQETQYF. This rearrangement joins TRBV7-2 to TRBJ2-5; 9 bases map to TRBD2. The V gene end was trimmed by 0 bases and the J gene end by 2 bases; junction bases not matched to a gene: 19. This CDR3 comprises 21 residues. CDR1 is SGHTA and CDR2 is FQGNSA in the germline V gene.

The chain couples TRBV5-1 to TRBJ1-1; the match to TRBD1 covers 9 bases. This CDR3 comprises 13 residues. V shed 7 bases, J shed 6 bases, and the junction held 7 bases outside the gene matches. From germline, CDR1 is SGHRS and CDR2 YFSETQ. The DNA of the CDR3 is TGCGCCAGCTCCCCACAGGGGGCGGCTGAAGCTTTCTTT. Translated: CASSPQGAAEAFF.

This clone was counted a few times. This CDR3 reads CAISSTGNYGYTF. The CDR3 bases are TGTGCCATCAGTTCCACAGGGAACTATGGCTACACCTTC. The chain carries TRBV10-3 and TRBJ1-2; perhaps TRBD1 as D (6 bases). This CDR3 has 13 amino acids. Per the germline V gene, CDR1 is ENHRY and CDR2 is SYGVKD. The V end was cut by 5 bases, the J end by 2 bases, with 9 bases between.

About this clone: This may arise from a read error, as a much more abundant clone is one base away. V gene TRBV7-2 combines with J gene TRBJ2-3; D gene uncertain. CDR1 and CDR2 from the germline V gene are SGHTA and FQGNSA. The CDR3 extends over 12 amino acids. The V gene lost 5 bases and the J gene lost 0 bases, with 3 bases spanning the gap. The CDR3, as DNA: TGTGCCAGCAGCCCTAGCACAGATACGCAGTATTTT. It translates to CASSPSTDTQYF.

This rearrangement joins TRBV2 to TRBJ2-5; no definite D call. The CDR3 has 12 amino acids. From germline, CDR1 is SNHLY and CDR2 FYNNEI. V shed 8 bases and J shed 1 base, with 8 bases lying between them. CDR3 residues: CASARAQETQYF. The CDR3 DNA reads TGTGCCAGCGCCCGGGCCCAAGAGACCCAGTACTTC.

The J gene is TRBJ1-6, the V gene TRBV5-6; possibly TRBD1 for D (6 bases). The CDR3 extends over 16 amino acids. The germline gives CDR1 SGHDT, CDR2 YYEEEE. V shed 0 bases and J shed 9 bases, with 16 bases lying between them. The CDR3 coding sequence is TGTGCCAGCAGCTTGGCCAAAGGAACAGGGAGTTCACCCCTCCACTTT. As protein: CASSLAKGTGSSPLHF.

The chain couples TRBV15 to TRBJ1-1; no clear D gene. Trimming shortened V by 0 bases and J by 2 bases, and 13 bases separated the two germline ends. This CDR3 is 16 amino acids long. Germline V gene lookup returns CDR1 LNHNV and CDR2 YYDKDF (reference sequence). The CDR3 is CATSRDGKGSNTEAFF. CDR3 DNA: TGTGCCACCAGCAGAGATGGAAAGGGATCTAACACTGAAGCTTTCTTT.

The chain employs TRBV30 and TRBJ1-2; D unclear. The CDR3 is 12 amino acids. Germline V gene sequence: CDR1 GTSNPN, CDR2 SVGIG (reference sequence). V dropped 1 base and J dropped 5 bases, with 8 bases sitting between them. The CDR3 DNA is TGTGCCTGGAGTGAGGCGCCGTATGGCTACACCTTC. Its translation: CAWSEAPYGYTF.

The gene calls are TRBV27 and TRBJ2-7; TRBD2 agrees at 8 bases. The CDR3 loop spans 14 amino acids. V gave up 2 bases and J gave up 3 bases; unmatched junction bases: 3. Germline V gene data show CDR1 as MNHEY and CDR2 as SMNVEV (reference sequence). The CDR3 DNA reads TGTGCCAGCAGTTTAGCGGGGGGCGACTACGAGCAGTACTTC. Translated, it gives CASSLAGGDYEQYF.

This clone was observed a few times. The chain joins TRBV15 to TRBJ1-5; 9 bases are shared with TRBD1. The CDR3 length is 16 residues. V was clipped by 1 base and J by 5 bases; unmatched bases: 6. Germline loops: CDR1 LNHNV, CDR2 YYDKDF (reference sequence). In DNA, the CDR3 is TGTGCCACCAGCAGAGTCGGAAACAGGGGGCATCAGCCCCAGCATTTT. It encodes CATSRVGNRGHQPQHF.

The chain is built from TRBV9 and TRBJ2-2, with D possibly being TRBD1 (5 bases). Looked up from germline, CDR1 is SGDLS and CDR2 is YYNGEE. The V gene lost 6 bases and the J gene lost 3 bases, with 6 bases spanning the gap. This CDR3 is 12 amino acids long. CDR3 sequence reads: CASTGYTGELFF. CDR3 nucleotides: TGTGCCAGCACAGGGTACACCGGGGAGCTGTTTTTT.

The sample holds one count of this clone. The chain is built from TRBV29-1 and TRBJ2-3, with D tentatively TRBD2 (5 bases). Per the germline V gene, CDR1 is SQVTM and CDR2 is ANQGSEA. The CDR3 extends over 13 amino acids. With 5 bases removed from V and 0 bases from J, the gap between germline ends came to 9 bases. The CDR3 region is CSVRRPSTDTQYF. CDR3 DNA sequence: TGCAGCGTTAGGAGGCCTAGCACAGATACGCAGTATTTT.

The chain has TRBV30 and TRBJ2-1, with D perhaps TRBD1 (7 bases). Trimming removed 6 bases from V and 7 bases from J, with 19 bases in between. In germline, CDR1 is GTSNPN, CDR2 SVGIG (reference sequence). The CDR3 is made up of 14 amino acids. The CDR3 nucleotides read TGTGCCTGCACCGGAGCAGGGGGGTGGAATGAGCAGTTCTTC. It codes for CACTGAGGWNEQFF.

The chain employs TRBV7-2 and TRBJ1-2; 8 nucleotides line up with TRBD1. The CDR3 length is 16 residues. CDR1 and CDR2 (germline): SGHTA, FQGNSA. V lost 0 bases, J lost 2 bases, and 5 bases stayed unmatched. This chain's CDR3 is CASSLASTGANYGYTF. The CDR3 DNA reads as TGTGCCAGCAGCTTAGCTTCGACAGGGGCGAACTATGGCTACACCTTC.

V is TRBV7-2 and J is TRBJ1-6; D may be TRBD1 (5 bases). V dropped 3 bases and J dropped 10 bases, with 19 bases sitting between them. Germline values: CDR1 SGHTA, CDR2 FQGNSA. This CDR3 spans 16 amino acids. CDR3 DNA sequence: TGTGCCAGCAGCTTTAATACCCGGGGCCCAGGGTCACCCCTCCACTTT. Its protein product is CASSFNTRGPGSPLHF.

The chain couples TRBV19 to TRBJ2-5; D is ambiguous. CDR3 length equals 13 residues. Germline lookup yields CDR1 LNHDA and CDR2 SQIVND (reference sequence). The V end was cut by 5 bases, the J end by 2 bases, with 9 bases between. CDR3 amino acids: CASSRGRQETQYF. In DNA form, the CDR3 reads TGTGCCAGTAGTCGAGGACGACAAGAGACCCAGTACTTC.

This clone has only a few counts. This chain links TRBV19 with TRBJ2-3; D gene unclear. The CDR3 has 12 residues. Germline V gene data show CDR1 as LNHDA and CDR2 as SQIVND (reference sequence). The ends were cut back, 1 base at V and 5 bases at J, with 4 bases in the middle. The CDR3 is CASSIVRDTQYF. The CDR3 nucleotides are TGTGCCAGTAGTATAGTCAGAGATACGCAGTATTTT.

This clone was detected only once. The gene calls are TRBV15 and TRBJ2-1; D is ambiguous. Looked up from germline, CDR1 is LNHNV and CDR2 is YYDKDF (reference sequence). The V end lost 2 bases, the J end lost 5 bases, and 10 bases lay between the germline ends. The CDR3 loop spans 14 amino acids. In DNA form, the CDR3 reads TGTGCCACCAGCAGACTTCTTGACGACAATGAGCAGTTCTTC. Residues: CATSRLLDDNEQFF.

V is TRBV30 and J is TRBJ2-5; no clear D gene. Germline CDR1 is GTSNPN and CDR2 is SVGIG (reference sequence). This CDR3 spans 13 amino acids. Trimming cost V 5 bases and J 5 bases, with 15 bases left between them. CDR3 amino acids: CAWGRTVVETQYF. DNA for the CDR3: TGTGCCTGGGGTCGAACAGTTGTGGAGACCCAGTACTTC. The variable domain in full, with the rest retrieved from reference TRBV30 and TRBJ2-5, is SQTIHQWPATLVQPVGSPLSLECTVEGTSNPNLYWYRQAAGRGLQLLFYSVGIGQISSEVPQNLSASRPQDRQFILSSKKLLLSDSGFYLCAWGRTVVETQYFGPGTRLLVL.

The rearrangement joins TRBV7-8 to TRBJ1-1; tentative D call: TRBD1 (5 bases). This CDR3 has 15 amino acids. CDR1 and CDR2 from the germline V gene are SGHVS and FQNEAQ. Trimming pared 5 bases from V and 6 bases from J, leaving 19 bases between. The CDR3 region is CASSPTGVGGPEAFF. CDR3 nucleotides: TGTGCCAGCAGCCCCACGGGGGTCGGGGGACCTGAAGCTTTCTTT. Complete variable domain (other parts from reference TRBV7-8 and TRBJ1-1): GAGVSQSPRYKVAKRGQDVALRCDPISGHVSLFWYQQALGQGPEFLTYFQNEAQLDKSGLPSDRFFAERPEGSVSTLKIQRTQQEDSAVYLCASSPTGVGGPEAFFGQGTRLTVV.

This clone was seen a handful of times. J is TRBJ1-2 and V is TRBV11-2, with 8 positions matching TRBD1. There are 14 residues in the CDR3. Per germline, CDR1 SGHAT and CDR2 FQNNGV. With 3 bases clipped from V and 8 bases from J, the junction kept 8 bases outside the gene matches. Here the CDR3 DNA reads TGTGCCAGCAGCTTCAGGGGGCCGGATCGGGGCTACACCTTC. Encoded protein: CASSFRGPDRGYTF.

In its sample, this clone was seen a few times. The chain uses TRBV29-1 and TRBJ2-3, with 11 positions matching TRBD2. This CDR3 is 15 amino acids long. The V gene's germline CDR1 is SQVTM and CDR2 ANQGSEA. J lost 0 bases, V lost 6 bases, and 5 bases had no gene match. CDR3 protein: CSVVGLAESTDTQYF. The CDR3 DNA follows: TGCAGCGTCGTGGGACTAGCGGAGAGCACAGATACGCAGTATTTT.